This T cell receptor beta chain was found in a study of CD8+ T cells in alopecia areata. For the study at large: Treated patients were dosed with oral tofacitinib, taking 5 to 10 mg twice daily.

This clone was found many times. Reverse transcription of extracted RNA yielded cDNA, which provided the sequencing template. Profiling relied on immunoSEQ multiplex PCR, and the TCRdb table lists in-frame clones only, not all of them. The sample yields 150,000 to 200,000 clones, 60% seen once. Treatment described: oral pan-JAK inhibitor, 5-10 mg twice daily. Sorted populations comprised CD4+ and CD8+ T cells obtained from PBMCs. The trim removed 6 bases at V and 7 bases at J, leaving 9 bases unmatched. The CDR3 is 14 amino acids. CDR1 MDHEN and CDR2 SYDVKM come from the germline V gene. Sequencing was performed on CD4+ T cells sorted from blood, taken at week 24, from a patient treated with tofacitinib. The chain links TRBV28 to TRBJ2-1; 7 bases align to TRBD2. The clonotype comes from a human donor with alopecia areata. The CDR3 nucleotides are TGTGCCAGCAGCGCCCCGGGGGGATGGAATGAGCAGTTCTTC. This encodes CASSAPGGWNEQFF.